Given below is one TCR beta chain in context. This record belongs to a study of regulatory T cells in long-lasting Graves disease. Specified time point: persistent/refractory GD, antithyroid drugs over 5 years with positive TRAb. PBMC RNA served as the TCR library source. This CDR3 has 16 residues. J gave up 3 bases and V 6 bases, and 10 bases lay outside the gene matches. The germline CDR1 and CDR2 sequences are LGHNA and YSLEER. Arm-PCR of CDR3 regions and iRepertoire HTBI primers were used to build TCR beta libraries. TCRdb reprocessed the multiplex PCR reads via MiXCR and lists one record per CDR3 protein. The repertoire holds fewer than 400,000 distinct CDR3 sequences, with under 25% as singletons.

The chain recombines TRBV4-3 with TRBJ1-1, with 10 positions matching TRBD1. The starting material was peripheral blood mononuclear cells (PBMCs), obtained when the disease was refractory, from a patient treated with antithyroid drugs. The clonotype originates from a female donor with Graves disease. CDR3 residues: CASSQGQGKSDTEAFF. CDR3 DNA sequence: TGCGCCAGCAGTCAGGGACAGGGGAAATCGGACACTGAAGCTTTCTTT.